This passage covers 5 T cell receptor beta chains from one sample sequenced in a study of blood T cells in healthy people across ages. Primers used in a second PCR of roughly 7 to 11 cycles were a sample-barcoded 5' primer and a J-beta primer mix. A single record per CDR3 protein comes from TCRdb applying MiXCR to the 5' RACE reads. The sample shows about 1,500,000 distinct CDR3 sequences, 28% of them seen only once. Source material: blood. These receptors all stem from a woman under 40 in good health.

This clonotype has a count of ten or more. CDR3 loop: CASTPGQGAGYTF. The CDR3 DNA sequence: TGTGCCAGCACCCCGGGACAGGGTGCTGGCTACACCTTC. J is TRBJ1-2 and V is TRBV7-3, with 9 bases identical to TRBD1. V shed 7 bases and J 7 bases; nucleotides not matched to a gene: 7. CDR1 is SGHTA, CDR2 FQGTGA, per germline. This CDR3 is built from 13 residues.

About this clonotype itself: Just one base apart from a much larger clone, this may be a read error. The DNA for the CDR3 is TGCAGTGCTAGAGCGGGACAAGAGACCCGGTACTTC. Residues: CSARAGQETRYF. The V call is TRBV20-1, the J call TRBJ2-5; possibly TRBD1 for D (6 bases). The CDR3 is made up of 12 amino acids. The V gene's germline CDR1 is DFQATT and CDR2 SNEGSKA (reference sequence).

This clonotype was seen only a few times. The rearrangement uses TRBV2 and TRBJ1-4, with D possibly TRBD1 on 5 matching bases. Germline CDR1 and CDR2: SNHLY and FYNNEI. The CDR3 totals 14 residues. V lost 6 bases and J 4 bases, leaving 12 bases between the germline ends. CDR3 residues: CASRNRGFNEKLFF. The CDR3 nucleotides are TGTGCCAGCAGGAACCGGGGGTTTAATGAAAAACTGTTTTTT. The full variable domain, its missing parts supplied by reference TRBV2 and TRBJ1-4, is EPEVTQTPSHQVTQMGQEVILRCVPISNHLYFYWYRQILGQKVEFLVSFYNNEISEKSEIFDDQFSVERPDGSNFTLKIRSTKLEDSAMYFCASRNRGFNEKLFFGSGTQLSVL.

This clonotype was seen many times. The V gene is TRBV29-1, the J gene TRBJ2-6; 7 bases agree with TRBD1. The length of the CDR3 is 15 residues. CDR1 and CDR2 (germline): SQVTM, ANQGSEA. With 4 bases clipped from V and 0 bases from J, the junction kept 3 bases outside the gene matches. The CDR3 DNA is TGCAGCGTTGGGGACAGTATCTCTGGGGCCAACGTCCTGACTTTC. Encoded protein: CSVGDSISGANVLTF.

This clonotype was seen a handful of times. Germline is not matched at one junction end, which may reflect a read error. The chain recombines TRBV7-2 with TRBJ2-1; perhaps TRBD2 as D (6 bases). The CDR3 contains 14 residues. Per the germline V gene, CDR1 is SGHTA and CDR2 is FQGNSA. The CDR3 region is CASSARGPYNDQFF. The CDR3 nucleotides are TGTGCCAGCAGCGCGCGGGGACCCTACAATGATCAGTTCTTC.